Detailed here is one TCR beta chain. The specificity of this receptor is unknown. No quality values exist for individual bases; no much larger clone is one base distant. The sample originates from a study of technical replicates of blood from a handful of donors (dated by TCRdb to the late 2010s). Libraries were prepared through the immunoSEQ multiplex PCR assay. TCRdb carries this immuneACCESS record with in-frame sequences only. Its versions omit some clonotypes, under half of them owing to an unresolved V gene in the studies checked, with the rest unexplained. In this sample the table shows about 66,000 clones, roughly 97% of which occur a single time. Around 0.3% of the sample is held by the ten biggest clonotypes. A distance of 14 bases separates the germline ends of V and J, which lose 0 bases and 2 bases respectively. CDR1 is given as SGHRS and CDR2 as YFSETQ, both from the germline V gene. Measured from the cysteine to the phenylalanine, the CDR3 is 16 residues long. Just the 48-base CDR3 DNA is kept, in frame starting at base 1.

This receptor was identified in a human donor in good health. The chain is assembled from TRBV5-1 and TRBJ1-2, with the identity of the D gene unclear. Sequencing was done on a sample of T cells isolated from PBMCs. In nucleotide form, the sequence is TGCGCCAGCAGCTTGGCTACGAGGCAGACCAACTATGGCTACACCTTC. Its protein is CASSLATRQTNYGYTF.